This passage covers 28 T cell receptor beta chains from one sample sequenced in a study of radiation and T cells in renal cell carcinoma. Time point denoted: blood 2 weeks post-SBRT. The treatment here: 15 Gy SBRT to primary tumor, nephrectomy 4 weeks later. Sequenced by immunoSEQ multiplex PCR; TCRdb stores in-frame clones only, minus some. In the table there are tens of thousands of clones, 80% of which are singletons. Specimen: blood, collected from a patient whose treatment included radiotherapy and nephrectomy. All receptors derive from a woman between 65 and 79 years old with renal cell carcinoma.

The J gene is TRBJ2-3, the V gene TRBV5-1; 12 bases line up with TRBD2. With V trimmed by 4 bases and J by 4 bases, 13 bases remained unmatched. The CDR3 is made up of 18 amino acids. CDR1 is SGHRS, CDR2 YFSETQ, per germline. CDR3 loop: CASSRDGGTSGHADTQYF. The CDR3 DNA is TGCGCCAGCAGCAGGGACGGCGGGACTAGCGGGCATGCAGATACGCAGTATTTT.

The CDR3 sequence is CASKAGYTEAFF. The DNA for the CDR3 is TGTGCCAGCAAGGCAGGTTACACTGAAGCTTTCTTT. This chain links TRBV2 with TRBJ1-1; D call uncertain. Trimming cost V 7 bases and J 3 bases, with 9 bases left between them. The CDR3 length is 12 residues. CDR1 is SNHLY and CDR2 is FYNNEI in the germline V gene.

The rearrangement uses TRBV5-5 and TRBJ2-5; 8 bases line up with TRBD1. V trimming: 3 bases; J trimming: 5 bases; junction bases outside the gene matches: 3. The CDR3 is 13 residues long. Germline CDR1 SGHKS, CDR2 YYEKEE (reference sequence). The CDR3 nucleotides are TGTGCCAGCAGCTGGACAGGGTTGGAGACCCAGTACTTC. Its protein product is CASSWTGLETQYF.

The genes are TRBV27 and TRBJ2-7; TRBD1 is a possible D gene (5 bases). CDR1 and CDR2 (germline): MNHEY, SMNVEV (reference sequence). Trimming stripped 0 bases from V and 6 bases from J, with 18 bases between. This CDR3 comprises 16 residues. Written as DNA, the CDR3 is TGTGCCAGCAGTTTATCGGGTCGGCAGGGCTTCGGCGAGCAGTACTTC. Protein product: CASSLSGRQGFGEQYF.

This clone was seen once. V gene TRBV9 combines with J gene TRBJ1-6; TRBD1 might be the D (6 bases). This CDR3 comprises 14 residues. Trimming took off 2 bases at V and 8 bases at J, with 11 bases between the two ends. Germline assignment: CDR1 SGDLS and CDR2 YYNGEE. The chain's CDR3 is CASSVRQEDSPLHF. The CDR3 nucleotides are TGTGCCAGCAGCGTTAGACAGGAAGATTCACCCCTCCACTTT.

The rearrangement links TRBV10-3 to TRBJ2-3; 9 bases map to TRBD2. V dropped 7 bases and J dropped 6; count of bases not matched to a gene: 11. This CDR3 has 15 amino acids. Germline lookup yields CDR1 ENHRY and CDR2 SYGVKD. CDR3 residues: CAITRGSGRGDTQYF. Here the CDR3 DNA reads TGTGCCATCACCCGGGGTAGCGGGAGAGGGGATACGCAGTATTTT.

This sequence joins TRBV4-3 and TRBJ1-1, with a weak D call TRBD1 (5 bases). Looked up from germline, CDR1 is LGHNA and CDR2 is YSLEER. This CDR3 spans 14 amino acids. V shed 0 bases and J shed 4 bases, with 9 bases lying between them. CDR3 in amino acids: CASSQDRGSTEAFF. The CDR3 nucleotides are TGCGCCAGCAGCCAAGATCGGGGGAGCACTGAAGCTTTCTTT.

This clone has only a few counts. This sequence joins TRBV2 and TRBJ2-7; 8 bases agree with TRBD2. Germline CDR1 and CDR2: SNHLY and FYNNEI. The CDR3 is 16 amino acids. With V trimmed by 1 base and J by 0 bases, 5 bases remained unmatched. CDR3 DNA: TGTGCCAGCAGTGAAGGGACTAGCTTTTCCTCCTACGAGCAGTACTTC. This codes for CASSEGTSFSSYEQYF. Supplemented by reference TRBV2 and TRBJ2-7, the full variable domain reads EPEVTQTPSHQVTQMGQEVILRCVPISNHLYFYWYRQILGQKVEFLVSFYNNEISEKSEIFDDQFSVERPDGSNFTLKIRSTKLEDSAMYFCASSEGTSFSSYEQYFGPGTRLTVT.

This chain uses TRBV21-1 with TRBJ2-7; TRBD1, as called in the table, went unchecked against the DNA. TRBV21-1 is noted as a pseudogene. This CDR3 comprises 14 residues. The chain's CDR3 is CASSKTGVSYEQYF. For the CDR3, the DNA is TGTGCCAGCAGCAAAACAGGGGTCTCCTACGAGCAGTACTTC.

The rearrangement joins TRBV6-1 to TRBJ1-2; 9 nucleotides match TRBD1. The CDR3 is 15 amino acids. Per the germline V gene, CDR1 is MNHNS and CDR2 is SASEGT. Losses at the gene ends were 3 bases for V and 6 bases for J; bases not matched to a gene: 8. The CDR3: CASSDNHRGLDGYTF. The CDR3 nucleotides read TGTGCCAGCAGTGATAACCACAGGGGGCTGGATGGCTACACCTTC.

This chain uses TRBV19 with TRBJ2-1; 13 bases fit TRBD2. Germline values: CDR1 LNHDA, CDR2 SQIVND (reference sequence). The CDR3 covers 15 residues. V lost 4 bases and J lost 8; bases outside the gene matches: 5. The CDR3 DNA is TGTGCCAGTAGTACCCAAGGGACTAGCGGGGATGAGCAGTTCTTC. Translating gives CASSTQGTSGDEQFF.

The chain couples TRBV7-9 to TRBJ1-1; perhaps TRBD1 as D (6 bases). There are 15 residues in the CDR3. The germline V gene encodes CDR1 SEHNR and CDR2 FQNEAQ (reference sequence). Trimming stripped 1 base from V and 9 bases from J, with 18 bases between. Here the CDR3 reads CASSLDVGGSRKAFF. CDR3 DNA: TGTGCCAGCAGCTTAGATGTAGGGGGAAGTAGGAAAGCTTTCTTT.

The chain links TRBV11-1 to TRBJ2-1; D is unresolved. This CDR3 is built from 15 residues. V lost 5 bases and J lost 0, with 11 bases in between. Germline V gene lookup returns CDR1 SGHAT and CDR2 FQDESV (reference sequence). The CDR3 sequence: CASSQQHSSYNEQFF. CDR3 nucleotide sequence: TGTGCCAGCAGCCAACAGCATAGCTCCTACAATGAGCAGTTCTTC.

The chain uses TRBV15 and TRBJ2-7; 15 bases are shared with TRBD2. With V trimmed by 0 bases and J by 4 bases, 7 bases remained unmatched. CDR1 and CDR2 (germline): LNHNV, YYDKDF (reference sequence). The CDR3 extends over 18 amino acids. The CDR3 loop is CATSREGLAGGIRYEQYF. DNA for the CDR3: TGTGCCACCAGCAGAGAGGGACTAGCGGGAGGAATAAGATACGAGCAGTACTTC. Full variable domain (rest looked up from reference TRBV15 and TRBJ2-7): DAMVIQNPRYQVTQFGKPVTLSCSQTLNHNVMYWYQQKSSQAPKLLFHYYDKDFNNEADTPDNFQSRRPNTSFCFLDIRSPGLGDTAMYLCATSREGLAGGIRYEQYFGPGTRLTVT.

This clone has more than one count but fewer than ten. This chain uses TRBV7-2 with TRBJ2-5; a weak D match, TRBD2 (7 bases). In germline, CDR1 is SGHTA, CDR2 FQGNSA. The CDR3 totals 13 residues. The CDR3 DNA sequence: TGTGCAGAAGGGGGGGAGTACCAAGAGACCCAGTACTTC. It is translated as CAEGGEYQETQYF. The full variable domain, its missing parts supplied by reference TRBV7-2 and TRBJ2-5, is GAGVSQSPSNKVTEKGKDVELRCDPISGHTALYWYRQSLGQGLEFLIYFQGNSAPDKSGLPSDRFSAERTGGSVSTLTIQRTQQEDSAVYLCAEGGEYQETQYFGPGTRLLVL.

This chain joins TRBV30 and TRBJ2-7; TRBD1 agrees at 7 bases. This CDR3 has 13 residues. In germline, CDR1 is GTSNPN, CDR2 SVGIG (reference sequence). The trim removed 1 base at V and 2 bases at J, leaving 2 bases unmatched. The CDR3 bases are TGTGCCTGGAGTGCAGGGGGACCCTACGAGCAGTACTTC. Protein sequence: CAWSAGGPYEQYF.

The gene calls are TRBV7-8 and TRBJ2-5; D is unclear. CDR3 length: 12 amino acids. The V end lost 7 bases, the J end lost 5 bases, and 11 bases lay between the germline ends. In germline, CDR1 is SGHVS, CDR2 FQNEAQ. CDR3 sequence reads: CASTPTRETQYF. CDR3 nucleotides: TGTGCCAGCACCCCGACGCGGGAGACCCAGTACTTC.

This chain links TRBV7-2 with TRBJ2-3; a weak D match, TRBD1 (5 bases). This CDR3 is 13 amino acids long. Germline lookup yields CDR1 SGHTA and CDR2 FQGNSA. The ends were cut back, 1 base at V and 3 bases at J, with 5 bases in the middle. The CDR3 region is CASSLEGTDTQYF. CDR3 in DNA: TGTGCCAGCAGCTTAGAGGGGACAGATACGCAGTATTTT.

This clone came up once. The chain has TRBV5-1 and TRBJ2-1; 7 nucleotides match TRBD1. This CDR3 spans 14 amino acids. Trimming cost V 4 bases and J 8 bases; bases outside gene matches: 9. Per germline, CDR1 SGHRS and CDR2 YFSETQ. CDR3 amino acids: CASSPRTGGDEQFF. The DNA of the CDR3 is TGCGCCAGCAGCCCCAGGACAGGCGGCGATGAGCAGTTCTTC. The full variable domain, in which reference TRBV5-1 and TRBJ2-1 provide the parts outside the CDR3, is KAGVTQTPRYLIKTRGQQVTLSCSPISGHRSVSWYQQTPGQGLQFLFEYFSETQRNKGNFPGRFSGRQFSNSRSEMNVSTLELGDSALYLCASSPRTGGDEQFFGPGTRLTVL.

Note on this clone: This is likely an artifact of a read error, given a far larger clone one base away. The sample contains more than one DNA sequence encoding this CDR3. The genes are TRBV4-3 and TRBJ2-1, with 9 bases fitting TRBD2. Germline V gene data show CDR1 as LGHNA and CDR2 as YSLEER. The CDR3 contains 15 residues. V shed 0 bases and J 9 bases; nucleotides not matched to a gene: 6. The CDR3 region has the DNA TGCGCCAGCAGCCAAGAATCTAGCGGGGTGGGTGAGCAGTTCTTC. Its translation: CASSQESSGVGEQFF.

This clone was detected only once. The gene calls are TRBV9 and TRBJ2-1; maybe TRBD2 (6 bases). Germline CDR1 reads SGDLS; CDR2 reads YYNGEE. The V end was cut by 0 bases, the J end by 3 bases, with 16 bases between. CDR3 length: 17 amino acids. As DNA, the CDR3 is TGTGCCAGCAGCGTAGGGATCCGGGGGAACGACTACAATGAGCAGTTCTTC. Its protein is CASSVGIRGNDYNEQFF.

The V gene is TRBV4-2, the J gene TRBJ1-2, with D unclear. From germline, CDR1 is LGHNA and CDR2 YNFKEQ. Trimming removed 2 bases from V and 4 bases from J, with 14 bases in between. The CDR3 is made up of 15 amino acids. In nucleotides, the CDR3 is TGTGCCAGCAGCCAAAAGGCGACGGGCGTCTATGGCTACACCTTC. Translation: CASSQKATGVYGYTF.

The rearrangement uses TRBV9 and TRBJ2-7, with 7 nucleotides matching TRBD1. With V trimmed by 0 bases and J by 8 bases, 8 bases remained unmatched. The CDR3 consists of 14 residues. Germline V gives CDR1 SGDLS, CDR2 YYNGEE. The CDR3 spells CASSVGTGQPKQYF. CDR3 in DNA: TGTGCCAGCAGCGTAGGGACGGGACAGCCTAAGCAGTACTTC.

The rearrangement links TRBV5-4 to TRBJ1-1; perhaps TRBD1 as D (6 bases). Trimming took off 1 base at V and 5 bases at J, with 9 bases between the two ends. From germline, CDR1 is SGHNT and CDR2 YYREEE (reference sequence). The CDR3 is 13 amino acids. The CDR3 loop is CASSLKGGTEAFF. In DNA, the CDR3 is TGTGCCAGCAGCTTGAAGGGGGGTACTGAAGCTTTCTTT. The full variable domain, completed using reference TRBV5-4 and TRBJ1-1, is ETGVTQSPTHLIKTRGQQVTLRCSSQSGHNTVSWYQQALGQGPQFIFQYYREEENGRGNFPPRFSGLQFPNYSSELNVNALELDDSALYLCASSLKGGTEAFFGQGTRLTVV.

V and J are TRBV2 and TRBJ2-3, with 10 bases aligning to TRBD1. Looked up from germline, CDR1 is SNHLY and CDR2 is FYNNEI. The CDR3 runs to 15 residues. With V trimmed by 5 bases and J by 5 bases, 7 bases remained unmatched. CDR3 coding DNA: TGTGCCAGCAGTCAGACAGGGGGCGCGGGAGATACGCAGTATTTT. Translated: CASSQTGGAGDTQYF.

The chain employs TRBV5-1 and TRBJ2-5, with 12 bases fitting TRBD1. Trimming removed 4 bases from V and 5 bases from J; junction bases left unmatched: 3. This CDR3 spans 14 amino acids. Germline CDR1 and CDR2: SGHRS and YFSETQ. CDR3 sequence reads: CASSRDRGQETQYF. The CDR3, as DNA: TGCGCCAGCAGCCGGGACAGGGGGCAGGAGACCCAGTACTTC.

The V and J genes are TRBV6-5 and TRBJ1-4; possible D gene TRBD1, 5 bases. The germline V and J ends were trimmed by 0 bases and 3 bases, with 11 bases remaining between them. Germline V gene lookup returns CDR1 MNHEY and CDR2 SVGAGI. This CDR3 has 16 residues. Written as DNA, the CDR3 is TGTGCCAGCAGTTACTCGTCCGGGGGAGCTAATGAAAAACTGTTTTTT. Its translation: CASSYSSGGANEKLFF.

Here the CDR3 DNA reads TGTGCCAGTAGTATCCGGAGAGATACGCAGTATTTT. This translates into CASSIRRDTQYF. The V call is TRBV19, the J call TRBJ2-3; D is unclear. Germline V gene sequence: CDR1 LNHDA, CDR2 SQIVND (reference sequence). Trimming cost V 3 bases and J 5 bases, with 6 bases left between them. The CDR3 sequence is 12 residues long. Based on the CDR3 plus reference TRBV19 and TRBJ2-3, the full variable domain is DGGITQSPKYLFRKEGQNVTLSCEQNLNHDAMYWYRQDPGQGLRLIYYSQIVNDFQKGDIAEGYSVSREKKESFPLTVTSAQKNPTAFYLCASSIRRDTQYFGPGTRLTVL.